This T cell receptor (beta chain) came from a study of blood T cell repertoires in COVID-19. Study-wide background: Collection of acute and convalescent COVID-19 samples took place in the United States, Italy and Spain.

Assay used: immunoSEQ multiplex PCR; TCRdb lists only in-frame clones, some missing. The repertoire includes about 64,000 clones, 90% of them detected once, and about 9.7% sits in the top ten. The TCR was taken from a woman of 80 years or more with active COVID-19. The material sequenced was peripheral blood.

CDR3 sequence: CASSFEDRINYGYTF. CDR3 nucleotides: TGTGCCAGCAGCTTTGAAGACAGGATTAACTATGGCTACACCTTC. The chain carries TRBV5-5 and TRBJ1-2, with D perhaps TRBD1 (6 bases). The ends were cut back, 2 bases at V and 1 base at J, with 12 bases in the middle. This CDR3 spans 15 amino acids. Germline-derived CDR1 and CDR2 are SGHKS and YYEKEE (reference sequence).